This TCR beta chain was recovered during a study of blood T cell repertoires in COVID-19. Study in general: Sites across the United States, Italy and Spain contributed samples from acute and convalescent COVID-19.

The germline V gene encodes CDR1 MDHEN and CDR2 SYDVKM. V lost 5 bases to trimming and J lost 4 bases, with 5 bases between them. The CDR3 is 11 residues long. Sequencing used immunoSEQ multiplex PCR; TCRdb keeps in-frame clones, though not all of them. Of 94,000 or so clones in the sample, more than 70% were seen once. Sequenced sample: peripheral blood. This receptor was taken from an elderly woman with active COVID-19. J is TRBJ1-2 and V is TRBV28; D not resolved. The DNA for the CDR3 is TGTGCCAGCAGTGAGCTCTATGGCTACACCTTC. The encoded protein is CASSELYGYTF.